Listed below are T cell receptor beta chains from one sample, sequenced in a study of T-cell memory formation after mild COVID-19. TCRdb re-called the 5' RACE reads with MiXCR, one entry per CDR3 protein. This table holds approximately 88,000 distinct CDR3 sequences, around a quarter found once. The sequenced sample was PBMCs or a T cell subset sorted from them (not recorded which). Receptors originate from a man aged 18 to 30 who had mild COVID-19 (a few samples of this study predate the infection). Cell type and time point are not known. Each CDR3 is given without its conserved first and last residue. Fields, in order: CDR3 protein, J gene, V gene.

SVWGGHGNEQF | TRBJ2-1 | TRBV29-1
ASSQDRYSNQPQH | TRBJ1-5 | TRBV4-3
SARGSRLTYEQY | TRBJ2-7 | TRBV20-1
ASSQDVSRLGTDTQY | TRBJ2-3 | TRBV4-3
ASRGTGVDEQY | TRBJ2-7 | TRBV7-8
ASSPGQRPLGTEAF | TRBJ1-1 | TRBV6-5
ASSLDYWDYT | TRBJ1-2 | TRBV7-9
ASSYSLTGYAVELF | TRBJ2-2 | TRBV6-2/TRBV6-3
ASSLSGGSTDTQY | TRBJ2-3 | TRBV6-2/TRBV6-3
ASSQDSNPNRGLF | TRBJ2-1 | TRBV4-1
ASSVGSSYEQY | TRBJ2-7 | TRBV6-6
ASSEAGGDYNEQF | TRBJ2-1 | TRBV6-2/TRBV6-3
ASSQGGTSGDTDTQY | TRBJ2-3 | TRBV4-3
ASSRQWGTSRYQETQY | TRBJ2-5 | TRBV4-2
ASSYEARATEAF | TRBJ1-1 | TRBV6-5
ASEDRTGLYNEQF | TRBJ2-1 | TRBV6-2/TRBV6-3
SVEDHRAGMYVDTQY | TRBJ2-3 | TRBV29-1
ASSLVGQGIIYGYT | TRBJ1-2 | TRBV7-9
ASSPGGGASYNEQF | TRBJ2-1 | TRBV5-1
ASSPRHIAKNIQY | TRBJ2-4 | TRBV7-2
ASSLGAGGIFYNEQF | TRBJ2-1 | TRBV5-1
ASSETGGTDTQY | TRBJ2-3 | TRBV9
ASSFVLAGGPDDTQY | TRBJ2-3 | TRBV12-3/TRBV12-4
ASSYGTGEVDTQY | TRBJ2-3 | TRBV6-2/TRBV6-3
SARGLAGARQEF | TRBJ2-1 | TRBV20-1
ASNPTGENLEQY | TRBJ2-7 | TRBV6-6
ASSQDVWGINGYGYT | TRBJ1-2 | TRBV4-3
ASSQGRGEAF | TRBJ1-1 | TRBV4-1
ASRRLAGANEQF | TRBJ2-1 | TRBV4-1
ASRVLAGLGDEQF | TRBJ2-1 | TRBV7-2
ASSGTVSGANVLT | TRBJ2-6 | TRBV28
ATGDPNTGELF | TRBJ2-2 | TRBV7-3
ASSLITSAEQETQY | TRBJ2-5 | TRBV7-2
ASSPEGLPPDEQY | TRBJ2-7 | TRBV7-7
ASSSSTGLDIQY | TRBJ2-4 | TRBV6-2/TRBV6-3
ASSQEDTSGGEQY | TRBJ2-7 | TRBV4-2
ASSFQGASYNEQF | TRBJ2-1 | TRBV7-6
ASSQVVPPGAGDTQY | TRBJ2-3 | TRBV4-2
ASSLQGDQETQY | TRBJ2-5 | TRBV6-8
ASSQVGRETQY | TRBJ2-5 | TRBV4-1
ASSSRGNQPQH | TRBJ1-5 | TRBV12-3/TRBV12-4